This T cell receptor (beta chain) comes out of a study of PD-L1 blockade in urothelial cancer. Looking at the study overall: Patients previously received 0 to 3 chemotherapy regimens. The authors examined blood 3 weeks (second dose) and 6 weeks after treatment start.

Libraries were prepared by immunoSEQ multiplex PCR; TCRdb keeps only in-frame clonotypes and omits some of them. The sample yields fewer than 85,000 clones, about four fifths seen once. General study results and limits: Below-median pretreatment blood TCR clonality was a predictor of better survival.

The time point: pretreatment peripheral blood. About this clone: What it binds is not known.

V lost 1 base and J lost 4, with 20 bases in between. Per the germline V gene, CDR1 is SGHAT and CDR2 is FQNNGV. The length of the CDR3 is 17 residues. The sequence derives from a woman aged 70-85 years with urothelial cancer. The gene calls are TRBV11-2 and TRBJ2-7; D is perhaps TRBD1 (7 bases). The input for sequencing was PBMCs, taken around atezolizumab (anti-PD-L1) treatment. CDR3 bases: TGTGCCAGCAGCTTAGGAGCTGGCGGGACAGCATCATACGAGCAGTACTTC. Translation: CASSLGAGGTASYEQYF.